This T cell receptor beta chain was identified during a study of blood T cells in healthy people across ages. Overall study findings and caveats: Age advanced and TCR beta diversity per million T cells fell, roughly linearly. No conclusive comparison of naive versus antigen-experienced cells was possible with unsorted PBMCs.

A second PCR, run for about 7 to 12 cycles, used a sample-barcoded 5' primer plus a J-beta primer mix. The yield of each sample was at least 3 million CDR3-containing paired-end reads. TCRdb itself ran the 5' RACE reads through MiXCR, one entry per CDR3 protein. The data hold roughly 1.7 million distinct CDR3 sequences, with about 35% observed a single time. Each sample used at least 6 million PBMCs. Turning to this clonotype: Its specificity is unknown. The junction departs from the called germline gene at one end, perhaps through a read error.

The sequenced sample consisted of blood. This receptor was identified in a young woman in good health.

The CDR3 DNA sequence: TGTGCCAGCAGTGGTGACAGGAGAGGCCAAGAGGCCCAGTACTTC. Its translation is CASSGDRRGQEAQYF. The chain employs TRBV6-4 and TRBJ2-5, with D possibly being TRBD1 (6 bases). The CDR3 runs 15 residues. Germline V CDR1 and CDR2: MRHNA, SNTAGT.